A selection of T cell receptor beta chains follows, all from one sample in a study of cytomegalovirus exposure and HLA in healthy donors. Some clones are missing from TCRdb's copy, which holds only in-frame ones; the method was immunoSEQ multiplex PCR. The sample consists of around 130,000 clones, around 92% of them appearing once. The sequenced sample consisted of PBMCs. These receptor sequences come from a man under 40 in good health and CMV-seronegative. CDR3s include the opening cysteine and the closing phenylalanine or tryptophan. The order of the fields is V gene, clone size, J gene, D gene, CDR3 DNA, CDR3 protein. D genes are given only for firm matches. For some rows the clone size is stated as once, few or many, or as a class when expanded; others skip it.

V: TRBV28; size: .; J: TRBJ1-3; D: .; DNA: TGTGCCTCCGGGAGGAAGCCCTCTGGAAACACCATATATTTT; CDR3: CASGRKPSGNTIYF
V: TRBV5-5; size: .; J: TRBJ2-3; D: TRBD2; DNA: TGTGCCAGCAGCCCAGGGACTAGCCCAGATACGCAGTATTTT; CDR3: CASSPGTSPDTQYF
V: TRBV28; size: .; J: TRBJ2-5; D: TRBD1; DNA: TGTGCCAGCAGTCCCTCGGACAGGCAAGAGACCCAGTACTTC; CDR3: CASSPSDRQETQYF
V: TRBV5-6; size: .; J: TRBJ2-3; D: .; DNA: TGTGCCAGCAGCTTGGGCTACACAGATACGCAGTATTTT; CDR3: CASSLGYTDTQYF
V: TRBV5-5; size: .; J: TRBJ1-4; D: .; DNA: TGTGCCAGCAGCTTGGCCGGCGGGAACAGTTTAAATGAAAAACTGTTTTTT; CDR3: CASSLAGGNSLNEKLFF
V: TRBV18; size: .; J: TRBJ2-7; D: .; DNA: TGTGCCAGCTCACCTAATTTATACGAGCAGTACTTC; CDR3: CASSPNLYEQYF
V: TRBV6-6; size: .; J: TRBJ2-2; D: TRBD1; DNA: TGTGCCAGCAGTTACGGCCGGGACAGGCACCTCGGGGAGCTGTTTTTT; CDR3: CASSYGRDRHLGELFF
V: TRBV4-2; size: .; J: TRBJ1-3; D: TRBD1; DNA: TGTGCCAGCAGCCAAGCCCAGGGGGCCGGAAACACCATATATTTT; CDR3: CASSQAQGAGNTIYF
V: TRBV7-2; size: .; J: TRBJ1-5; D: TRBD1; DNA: TGTGCCAGCAGCTGGGGACAGGGGGAAAGGCCCCAGCATTTT; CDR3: CASSWGQGERPQHF
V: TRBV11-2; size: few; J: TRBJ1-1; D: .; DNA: TGTGCCAGCAGCTTAGAGGGGGCAGGGTTGAACACTGAAGCTTTCTTT; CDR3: CASSLEGAGLNTEAFF
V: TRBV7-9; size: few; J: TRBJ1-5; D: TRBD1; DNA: TGTGCCAGCAGCATGGGACAGGGGGGTCAGCCCCAGCATTTT; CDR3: CASSMGQGGQPQHF
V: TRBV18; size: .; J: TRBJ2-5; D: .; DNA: TGTGCCAGCTCACCACCAGCCCGGGAGACCCAGTACTTC; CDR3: CASSPPARETQYF
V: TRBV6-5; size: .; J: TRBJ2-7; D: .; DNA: TGTGCCAGCCACCCCCCAGGGGGGGAGCAGTACTTC; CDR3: CASHPPGGEQYF
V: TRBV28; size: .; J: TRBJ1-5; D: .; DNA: TGTGCCAGCAGTTTGGGGGGGCAGAATCAGCCCCAGCATTTT; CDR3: CASSLGGQNQPQHF
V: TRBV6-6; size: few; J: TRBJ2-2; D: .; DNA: TGTGCCAGCAGTTACTCGATGAACATGGACACCGGGGAGCTGTTTTTT; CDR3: CASSYSMNMDTGELFF
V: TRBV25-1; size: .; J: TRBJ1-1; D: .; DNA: TGTGCCAGCACTCCGGGACTTGGATCTGAAGCTTTCTTT; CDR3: CASTPGLGSEAFF
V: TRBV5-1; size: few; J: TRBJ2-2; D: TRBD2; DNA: TGCGCCACCAGGCTCGGGACTACCCTCACCGGGGAGCTGTTTTTT; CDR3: CATRLGTTLTGELFF
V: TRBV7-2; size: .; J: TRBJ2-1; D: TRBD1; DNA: TGTGCCAGCAGCTTCACCGGGACAGGGGTCAATGAGCAGTTCTTC; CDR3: CASSFTGTGVNEQFF
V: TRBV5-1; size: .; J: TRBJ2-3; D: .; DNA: TGCGCCAGCACCCCCGGGAGCACAGATACGCAGTATTTT; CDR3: CASTPGSTDTQYF
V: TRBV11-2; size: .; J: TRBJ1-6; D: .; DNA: TGTGCCAGCAGCCCCCGGGGGGGGACACCCCTCCACTTT; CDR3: CASSPRGGTPLHF
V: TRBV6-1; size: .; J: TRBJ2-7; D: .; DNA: TGTGCCAGCAGTGGACCAGACAGGCCGTTGAGGGTCGAGCAGTACTTC; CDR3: CASSGPDRPLRVEQYF
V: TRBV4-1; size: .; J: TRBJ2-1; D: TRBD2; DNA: TGCGCCAGCAGCCCCCGAGGGACTAGCGGGGGGGCTAGGCAGTTCTTC; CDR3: CASSPRGTSGGARQFF
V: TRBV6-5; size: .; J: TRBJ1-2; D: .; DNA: TGTGCCAGCAGCTCAGGTTCAGCTAACTATGGCTACACCTTC; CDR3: CASSSGSANYGYTF
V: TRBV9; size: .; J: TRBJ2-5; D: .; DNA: TGTGCCAGCAGCGTCCTAGAGGACAGTCTGGGGGAGACCCAGTACTTC; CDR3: CASSVLEDSLGETQYF
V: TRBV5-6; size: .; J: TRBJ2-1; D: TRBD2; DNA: TGTGCCAGCAGCATCCGGGGGGGCTCCTACAATGAGCAGTTCTTC; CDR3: CASSIRGGSYNEQFF
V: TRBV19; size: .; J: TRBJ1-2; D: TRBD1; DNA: TGTGCCAGTAGTACGGGACAGGAGAACTATGGCTACACCTTC; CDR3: CASSTGQENYGYTF
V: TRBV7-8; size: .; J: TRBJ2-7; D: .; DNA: TGTGCCAGCAGTATTCTCGGGGGTCGCTCCTACGAGCAGTACTTC; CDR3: CASSILGGRSYEQYF